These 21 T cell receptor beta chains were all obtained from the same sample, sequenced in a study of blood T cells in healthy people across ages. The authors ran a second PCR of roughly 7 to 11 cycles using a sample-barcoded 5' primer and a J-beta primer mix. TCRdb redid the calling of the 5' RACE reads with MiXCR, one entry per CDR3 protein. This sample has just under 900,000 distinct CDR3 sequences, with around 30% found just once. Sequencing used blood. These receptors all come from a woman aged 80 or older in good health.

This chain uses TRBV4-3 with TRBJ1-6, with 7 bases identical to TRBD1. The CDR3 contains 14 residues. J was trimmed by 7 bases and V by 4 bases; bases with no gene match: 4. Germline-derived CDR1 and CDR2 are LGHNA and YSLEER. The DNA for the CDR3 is TGCGCCAGCAGCCCGACAGGGACCAATTCACCCCTCCACTTT. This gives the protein CASSPTGTNSPLHF.

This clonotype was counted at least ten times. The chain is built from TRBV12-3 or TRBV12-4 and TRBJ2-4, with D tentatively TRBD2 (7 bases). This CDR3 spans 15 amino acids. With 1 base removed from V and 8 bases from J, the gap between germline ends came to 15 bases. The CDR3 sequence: CASSLVPRGGYIQYF. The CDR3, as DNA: TGTGCCAGCAGTTTAGTCCCCAGGGGAGGGTACATTCAGTACTTC.

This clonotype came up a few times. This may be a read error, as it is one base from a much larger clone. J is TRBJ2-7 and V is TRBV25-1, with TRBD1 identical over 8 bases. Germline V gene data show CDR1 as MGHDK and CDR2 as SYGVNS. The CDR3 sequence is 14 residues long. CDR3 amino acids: CASRESDRGWEQYF. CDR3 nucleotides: TGTGCCAGCAGGGAATCCGACAGGGGATGGGAGCAGTACTTC.

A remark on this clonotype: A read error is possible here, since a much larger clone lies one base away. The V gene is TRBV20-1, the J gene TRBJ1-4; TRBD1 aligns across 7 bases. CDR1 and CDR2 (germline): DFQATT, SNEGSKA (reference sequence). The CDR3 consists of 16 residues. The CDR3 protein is CGARAPLEGAGEKLFF. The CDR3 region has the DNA TGCGGTGCTAGAGCTCCGTTAGAGGGGGCTGGAGAAAAACTGTTTTTT.

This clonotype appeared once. CDR3 protein: CASSLSMGDTQYF. The CDR3 bases are TGTGCCAGCAGTTTATCGATGGGGGATACGCAGTATTTT. The chain is built from TRBV27 and TRBJ2-3; D remains ambiguous. The CDR3 contains 13 residues. CDR1 MNHEY and CDR2 SMNVEV come from the germline V gene (reference sequence). V gave up 0 bases and J gave up 6 bases, with 7 bases separating them.

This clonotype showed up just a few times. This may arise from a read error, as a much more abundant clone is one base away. CDR3: CSAILIAGGTYNEQYF. The CDR3 bases are TGCAGTGCTATCTTGATAGCGGGGGGAACCTACAATGAGCAGTACTTC. The V and J genes are TRBV20-1 and TRBJ2-1; 10 bases map to TRBD2. TRBJ2-7 matches the DNA end more closely, so the J call is doubtful. Germline CDR1 is DFQATT and CDR2 is SNEGSKA (reference sequence). There are 16 residues in the CDR3.

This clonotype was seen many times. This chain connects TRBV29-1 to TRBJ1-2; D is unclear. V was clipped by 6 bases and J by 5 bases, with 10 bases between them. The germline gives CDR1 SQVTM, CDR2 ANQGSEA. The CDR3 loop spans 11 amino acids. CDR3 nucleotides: TGCAGCGTCTCCACGGGGTATGGCTACACCTTC. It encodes CSVSTGYGYTF. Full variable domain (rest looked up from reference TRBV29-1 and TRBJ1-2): SAVISQKPSRDICQRGTSLTIQCQVDSQVTMMFWYRQQPGQSLTLIATANQGSEATYESGFVIDKFPISRPNLTFSTLTVSNMSPEDSSIYLCSVSTGYGYTFGSGTRLTVV.

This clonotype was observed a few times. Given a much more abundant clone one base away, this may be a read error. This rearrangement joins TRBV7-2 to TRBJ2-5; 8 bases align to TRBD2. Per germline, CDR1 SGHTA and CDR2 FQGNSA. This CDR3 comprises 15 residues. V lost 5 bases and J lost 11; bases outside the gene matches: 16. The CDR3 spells CASSITSGTYNEQYF. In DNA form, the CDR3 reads TGTGCCAGCAGCATAACTAGCGGCACCTACAATGAGCAGTACTTC.

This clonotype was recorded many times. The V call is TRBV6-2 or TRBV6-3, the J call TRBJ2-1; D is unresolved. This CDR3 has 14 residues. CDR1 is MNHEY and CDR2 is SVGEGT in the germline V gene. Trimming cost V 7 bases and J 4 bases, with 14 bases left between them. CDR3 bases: TGTGCCAGCATTCGGGCCCCACTATACAATGAGCAGTTCTTC. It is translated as CASIRAPLYNEQFF.

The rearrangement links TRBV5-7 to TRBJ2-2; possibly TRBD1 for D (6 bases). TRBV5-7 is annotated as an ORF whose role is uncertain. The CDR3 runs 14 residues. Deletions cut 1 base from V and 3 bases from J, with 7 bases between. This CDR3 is CASSLPGDTGELFF. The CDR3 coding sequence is TGTGCCAGCAGCTTGCCAGGGGACACCGGGGAGCTGTTTTTT.

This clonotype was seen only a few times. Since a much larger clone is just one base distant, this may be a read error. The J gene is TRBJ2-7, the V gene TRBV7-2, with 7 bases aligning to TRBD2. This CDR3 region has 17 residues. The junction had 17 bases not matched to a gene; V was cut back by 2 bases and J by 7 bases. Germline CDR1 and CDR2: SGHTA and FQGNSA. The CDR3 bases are TGTGCCAGCAGCTTAAGGTCAGGACTAGTTAGGTACAATGAGCAGTACTTC. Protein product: CASSLRSGLVRYNEQYF.

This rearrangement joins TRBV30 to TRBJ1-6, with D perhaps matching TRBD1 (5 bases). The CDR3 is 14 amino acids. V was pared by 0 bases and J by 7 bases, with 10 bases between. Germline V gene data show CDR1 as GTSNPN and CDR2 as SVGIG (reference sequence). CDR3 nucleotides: TGTGCCTGGAGTGTAAGTGGGGGAAATTCACCCCTCCACTTT. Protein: CAWSVSGGNSPLHF.

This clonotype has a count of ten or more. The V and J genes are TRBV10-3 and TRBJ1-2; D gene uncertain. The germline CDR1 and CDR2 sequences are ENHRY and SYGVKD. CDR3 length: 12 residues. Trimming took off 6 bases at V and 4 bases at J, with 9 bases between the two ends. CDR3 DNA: TGTGCCATCAGCACCCGGGGCTATGGCTACACCTTC. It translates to CAISTRGYGYTF.

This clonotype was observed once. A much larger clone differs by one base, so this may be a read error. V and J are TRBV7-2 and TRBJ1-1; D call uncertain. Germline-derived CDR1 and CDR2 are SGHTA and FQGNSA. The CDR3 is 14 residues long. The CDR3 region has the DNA TGTGCCAGCAGCTTAGTGGCTGGGAACACTGGAGCTTTCTTT. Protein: CASSLVAGNTGAFF.

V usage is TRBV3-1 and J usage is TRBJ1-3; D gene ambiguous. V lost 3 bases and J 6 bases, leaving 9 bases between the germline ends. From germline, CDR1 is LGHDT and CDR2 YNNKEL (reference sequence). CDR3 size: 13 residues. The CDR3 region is CASSQTRQNTIYF. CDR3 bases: TGTGCCAGCAGCCAGACGAGGCAAAACACCATATATTTT.

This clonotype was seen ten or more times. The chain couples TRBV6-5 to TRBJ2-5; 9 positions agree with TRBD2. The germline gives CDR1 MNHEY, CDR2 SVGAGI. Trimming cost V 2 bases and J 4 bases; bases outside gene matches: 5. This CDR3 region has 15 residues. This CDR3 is CASSYRREGGETQYF. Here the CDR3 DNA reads TGTGCCAGCAGTTACAGGCGGGAGGGGGGAGAGACCCAGTACTTC.

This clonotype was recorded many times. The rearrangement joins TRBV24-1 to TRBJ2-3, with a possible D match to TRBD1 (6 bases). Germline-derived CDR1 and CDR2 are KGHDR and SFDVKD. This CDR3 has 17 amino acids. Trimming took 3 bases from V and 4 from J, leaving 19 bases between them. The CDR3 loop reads CATSDRGVRGSADTQYF. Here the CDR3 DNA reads TGTGCCACCAGTGATCGAGGCGTCAGGGGAAGTGCAGATACGCAGTATTTT.

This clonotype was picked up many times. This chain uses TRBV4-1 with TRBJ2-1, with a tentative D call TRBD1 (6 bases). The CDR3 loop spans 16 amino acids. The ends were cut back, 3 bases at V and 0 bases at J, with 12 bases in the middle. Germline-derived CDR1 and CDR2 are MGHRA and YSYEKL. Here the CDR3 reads CASSHLTDSSYNEQFF. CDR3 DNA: TGCGCCAGCAGCCATCTGACGGACAGCTCCTACAATGAGCAGTTCTTC.

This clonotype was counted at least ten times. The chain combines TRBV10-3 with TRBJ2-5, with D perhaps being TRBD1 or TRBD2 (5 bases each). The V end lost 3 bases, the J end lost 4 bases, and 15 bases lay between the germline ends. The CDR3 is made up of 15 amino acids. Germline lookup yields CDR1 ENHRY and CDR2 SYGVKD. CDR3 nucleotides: TGTGCCATCAGTGATCACCCAGGGACCGGAGAGACCCAGTACTTC. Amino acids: CAISDHPGTGETQYF.

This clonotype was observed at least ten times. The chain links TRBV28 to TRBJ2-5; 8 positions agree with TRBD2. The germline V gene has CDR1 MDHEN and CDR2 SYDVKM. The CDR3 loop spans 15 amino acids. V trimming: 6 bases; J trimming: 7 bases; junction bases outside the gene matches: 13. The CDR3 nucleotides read TGTGCCAGCAGCTCAAACCGGGGGGGGAAAGGGACCCAGTACTTC. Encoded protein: CASSSNRGGKGTQYF.

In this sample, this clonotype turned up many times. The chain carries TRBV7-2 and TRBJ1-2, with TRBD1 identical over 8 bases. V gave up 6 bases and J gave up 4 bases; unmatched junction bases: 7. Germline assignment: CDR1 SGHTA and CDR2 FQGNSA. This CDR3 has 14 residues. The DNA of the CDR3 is TGTGCCAGCAGTCCTCGACAGGGGCCCTATGGCTACACCTTC. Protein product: CASSPRQGPYGYTF.